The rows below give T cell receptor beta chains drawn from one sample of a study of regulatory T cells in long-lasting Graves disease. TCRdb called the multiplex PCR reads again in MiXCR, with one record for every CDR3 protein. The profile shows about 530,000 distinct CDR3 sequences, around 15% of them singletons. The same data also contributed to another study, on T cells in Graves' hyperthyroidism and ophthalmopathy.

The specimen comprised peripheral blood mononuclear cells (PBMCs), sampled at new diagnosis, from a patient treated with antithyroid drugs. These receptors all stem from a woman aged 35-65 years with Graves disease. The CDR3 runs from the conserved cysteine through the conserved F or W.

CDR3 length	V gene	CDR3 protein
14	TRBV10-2	CASSRHRNTGELFF
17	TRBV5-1	CASSSPDGHRTYNEQFF
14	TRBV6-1	CASSESGVGQPQHF
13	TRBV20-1	CSAGTSGYNEQYF
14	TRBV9	CASSVVPLGDTQYF
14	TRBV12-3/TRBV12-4	CASSYRDDGYEQYF
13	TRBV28	CASSLHGATEAFF
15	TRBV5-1	CASSLVAGTYNEQFF
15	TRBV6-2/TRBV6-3	CASSLVRGRNNEQFF
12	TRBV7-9	CASSPRASEQFF
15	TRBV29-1	CSVEATGGKTGELFF
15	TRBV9	CASSVAGGRVETQYF
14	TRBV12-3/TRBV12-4	CASSPDRDKNIQYF
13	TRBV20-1	CSASTGGSYGYTF
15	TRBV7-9	CASTLAGGPNNEQFF
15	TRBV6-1	CASSRLTDRGGEAFF
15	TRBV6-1	CASRPAGRGSTEAFF
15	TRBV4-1	CASSQSGTGNYGYTF
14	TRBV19	CASSIQRGYYEQYF
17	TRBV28	CASSAPTGRGSYNEQFF
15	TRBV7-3	CASSLAGRGTGELFF
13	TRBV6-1	CASRTGYSYEQYF
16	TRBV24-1	CATRGGIGGVNTEAFF
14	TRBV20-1	CSARARTGGEKLFF
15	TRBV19	CASSIESGSGNTIYF
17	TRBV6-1	CASSEVSFLRGSNEQFF
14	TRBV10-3	CAIRDRRLNYGYTF
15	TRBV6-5	CASSYRGEGSYEQYF
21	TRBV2	CASRSRTEQGRSNTRSYEQYF
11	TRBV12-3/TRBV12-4	CASSSSGTQYF
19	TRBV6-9	CASSDSIAGGEMNTGELFF
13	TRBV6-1	CASSSVVAYEQYF
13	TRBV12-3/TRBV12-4	CASRASGQETQYF
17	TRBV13	CASSFSVMGESTGELFF
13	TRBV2	CASSKEGDQPQHF
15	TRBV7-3	CASSPGPSSQETQYF
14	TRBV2	CASSDPPNTGELFF
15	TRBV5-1	CASSLASGFQDTQYF
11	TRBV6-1	CASTDSGEQYF
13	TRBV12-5	CASARANTGELFF
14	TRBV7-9	CASSHGGMNTEAFF
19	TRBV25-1	CASSGGRGRGRSGANVLTF
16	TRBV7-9	CASSLQSTSSGNTIYF
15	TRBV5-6	CASSERGRESTEAFF
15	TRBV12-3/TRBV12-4	CASSNANYQGAGYTF
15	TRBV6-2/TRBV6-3	CASRPRQGWNQPQHF
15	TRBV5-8	CASSWYRGTAEKLFF
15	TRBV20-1	CSASPLTDTNTEAFF
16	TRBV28	CASSLSGQGMAGELFF
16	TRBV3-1	CASSQVSGHSGNTIYF
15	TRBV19	CASRDSPLDNQPQHF
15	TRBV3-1	CASSQEGQNYYGYTF
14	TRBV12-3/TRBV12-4	CASSFSALTDTQYF
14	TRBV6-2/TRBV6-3	CASSYSTGDTEAFF
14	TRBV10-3	CAIRPESVTGELFF
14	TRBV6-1	CASSDRGTGETQYF
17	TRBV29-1	CSVVTSGVASIQETQYF